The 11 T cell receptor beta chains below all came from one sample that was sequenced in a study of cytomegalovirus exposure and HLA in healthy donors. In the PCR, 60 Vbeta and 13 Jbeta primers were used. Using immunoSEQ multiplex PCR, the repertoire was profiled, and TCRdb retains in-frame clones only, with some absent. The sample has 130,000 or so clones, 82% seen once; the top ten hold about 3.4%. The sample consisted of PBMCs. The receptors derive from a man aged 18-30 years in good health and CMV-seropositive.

As DNA, the CDR3 is TGCGCCAGCAGCCCCCCTACTAGCATAGGTTACAATGAGCAGTTCTTC. Its translation is CASSPPTSIGYNEQFF. The chain carries TRBV4-1 and TRBJ2-1; D is possibly TRBD2 (6 bases). The CDR3 is 16 residues long. The V gene's germline CDR1 is MGHRA and CDR2 YSYEKL. V was cut by 4 bases and J by 4 bases, with 17 bases left in between.

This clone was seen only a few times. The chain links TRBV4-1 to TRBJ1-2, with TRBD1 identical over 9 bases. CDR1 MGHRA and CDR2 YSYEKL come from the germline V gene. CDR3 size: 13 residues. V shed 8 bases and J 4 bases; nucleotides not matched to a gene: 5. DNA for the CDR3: TGCGCCAGCGGACAGGGGATGGGCTATGGCTACACCTTC. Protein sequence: CASGQGMGYGYTF.

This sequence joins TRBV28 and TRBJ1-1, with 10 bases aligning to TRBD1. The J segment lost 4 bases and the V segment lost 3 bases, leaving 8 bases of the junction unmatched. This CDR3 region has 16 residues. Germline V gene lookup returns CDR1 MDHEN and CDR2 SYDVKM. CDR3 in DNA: TGTGCCAGCAGTTTGCGACAGGGGGCTAGGGGCACTGAAGCTTTCTTT. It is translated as CASSLRQGARGTEAFF.

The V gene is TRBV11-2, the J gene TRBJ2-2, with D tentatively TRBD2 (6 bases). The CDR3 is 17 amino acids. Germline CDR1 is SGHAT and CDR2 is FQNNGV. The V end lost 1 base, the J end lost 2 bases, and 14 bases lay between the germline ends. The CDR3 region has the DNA TGTGCCAGCAGCTTAGGTTGGTTAGCGGACAACACCGGGGAGCTGTTTTTT. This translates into CASSLGWLADNTGELFF.

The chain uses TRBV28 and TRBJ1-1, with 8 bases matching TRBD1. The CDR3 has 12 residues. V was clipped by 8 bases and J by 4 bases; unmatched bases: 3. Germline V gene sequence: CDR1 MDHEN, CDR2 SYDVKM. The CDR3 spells CASGQGSTEAFF. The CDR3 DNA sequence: TGTGCCAGCGGACAGGGAAGCACTGAAGCTTTCTTT.

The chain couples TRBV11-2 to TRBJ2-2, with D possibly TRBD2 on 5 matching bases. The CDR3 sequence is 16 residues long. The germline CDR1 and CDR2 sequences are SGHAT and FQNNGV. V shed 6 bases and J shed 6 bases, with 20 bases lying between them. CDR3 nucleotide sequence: TGTGCCAGCAGATCTATCCGCGGAGGCCGGGCCGGGGAGCTGTTTTTT. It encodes CASRSIRGGRAGELFF.

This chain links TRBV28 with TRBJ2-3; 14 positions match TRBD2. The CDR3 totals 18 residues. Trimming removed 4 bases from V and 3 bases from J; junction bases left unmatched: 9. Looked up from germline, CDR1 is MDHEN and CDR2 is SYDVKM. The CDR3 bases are TGTGCCAGCAGTTCTTACACCGGGACTAGCGGGAGTACAGATACGCAGTATTTT. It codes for CASSSYTGTSGSTDTQYF.

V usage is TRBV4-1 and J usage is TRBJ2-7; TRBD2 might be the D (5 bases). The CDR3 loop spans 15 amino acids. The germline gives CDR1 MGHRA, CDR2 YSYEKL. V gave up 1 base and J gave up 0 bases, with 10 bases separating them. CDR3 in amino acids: CASSQGPGSSYEQYF. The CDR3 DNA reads TGCGCCAGCAGCCAAGGACCGGGGAGCTCCTACGAGCAGTACTTC.

The CDR3 sequence: CASSIQGQGASNIQYF. The CDR3 DNA sequence: TGTGCCAGCAGCATACAGGGACAGGGGGCAAGTAACATTCAGTACTTC. The chain carries TRBV7-9 and TRBJ2-4; 12 bases are shared with TRBD1. V lost 5 bases, J lost 7 bases, and 9 bases stayed unmatched. The CDR3 covers 16 residues. Per the germline V gene, CDR1 is SEHNR and CDR2 is FQNEAQ (reference sequence).

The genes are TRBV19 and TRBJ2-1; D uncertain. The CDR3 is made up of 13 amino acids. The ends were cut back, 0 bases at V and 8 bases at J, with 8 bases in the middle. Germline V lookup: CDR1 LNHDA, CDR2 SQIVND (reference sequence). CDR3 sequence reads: CASSIDLPDEQFF. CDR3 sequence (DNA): TGTGCCAGTAGTATAGATCTGCCGGATGAGCAGTTCTTC.

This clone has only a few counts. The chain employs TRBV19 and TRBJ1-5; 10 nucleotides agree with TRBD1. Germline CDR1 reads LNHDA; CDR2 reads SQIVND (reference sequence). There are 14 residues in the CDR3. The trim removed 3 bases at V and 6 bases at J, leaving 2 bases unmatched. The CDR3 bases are TGTGCCAGTAGTATTCGGGACAGGGGTCAGCCCCAGCATTTT. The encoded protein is CASSIRDRGQPQHF.